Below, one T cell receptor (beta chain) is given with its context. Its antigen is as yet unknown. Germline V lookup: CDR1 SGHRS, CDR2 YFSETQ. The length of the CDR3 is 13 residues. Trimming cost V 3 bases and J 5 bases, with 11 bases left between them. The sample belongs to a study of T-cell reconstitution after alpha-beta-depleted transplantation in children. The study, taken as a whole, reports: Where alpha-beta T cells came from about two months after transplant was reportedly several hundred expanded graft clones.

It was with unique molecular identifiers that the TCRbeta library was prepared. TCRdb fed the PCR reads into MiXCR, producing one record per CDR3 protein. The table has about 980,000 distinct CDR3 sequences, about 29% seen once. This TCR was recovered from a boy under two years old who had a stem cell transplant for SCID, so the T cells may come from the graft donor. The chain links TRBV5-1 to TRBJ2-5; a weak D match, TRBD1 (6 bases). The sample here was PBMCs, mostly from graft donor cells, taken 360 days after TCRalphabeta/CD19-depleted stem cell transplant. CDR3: CASSSRTAETQYF. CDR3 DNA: TGCGCCAGCAGCTCCAGGACAGCGGAGACCCAGTACTTC.